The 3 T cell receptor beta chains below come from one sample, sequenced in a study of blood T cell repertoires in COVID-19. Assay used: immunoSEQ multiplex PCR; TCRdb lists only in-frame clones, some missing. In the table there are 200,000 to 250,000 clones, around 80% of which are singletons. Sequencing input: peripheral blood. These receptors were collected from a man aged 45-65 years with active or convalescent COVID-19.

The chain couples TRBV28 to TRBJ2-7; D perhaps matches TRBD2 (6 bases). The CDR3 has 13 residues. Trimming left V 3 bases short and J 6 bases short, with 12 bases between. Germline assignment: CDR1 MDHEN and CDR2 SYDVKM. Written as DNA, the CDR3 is TGTGCCAGCAGTTTCGTGGCCGGGAGCGAGCAGTACTTC. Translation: CASSFVAGSEQYF.

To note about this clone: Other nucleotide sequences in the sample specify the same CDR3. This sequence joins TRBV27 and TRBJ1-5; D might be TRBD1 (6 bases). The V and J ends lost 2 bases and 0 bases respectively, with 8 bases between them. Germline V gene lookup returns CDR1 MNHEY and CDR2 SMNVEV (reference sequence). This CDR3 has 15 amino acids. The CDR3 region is CASSLGQYSNQPQHF. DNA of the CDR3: TGTGCCAGCAGTTTAGGACAGTATAGCAATCAGCCCCAGCATTTT.

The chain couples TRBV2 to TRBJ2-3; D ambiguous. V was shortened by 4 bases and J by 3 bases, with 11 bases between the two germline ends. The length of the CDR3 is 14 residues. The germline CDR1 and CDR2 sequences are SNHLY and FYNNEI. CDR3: CASSVTRMTDTQYF. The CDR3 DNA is TGTGCCAGCAGTGTTACCAGGATGACAGATACGCAGTATTTT.